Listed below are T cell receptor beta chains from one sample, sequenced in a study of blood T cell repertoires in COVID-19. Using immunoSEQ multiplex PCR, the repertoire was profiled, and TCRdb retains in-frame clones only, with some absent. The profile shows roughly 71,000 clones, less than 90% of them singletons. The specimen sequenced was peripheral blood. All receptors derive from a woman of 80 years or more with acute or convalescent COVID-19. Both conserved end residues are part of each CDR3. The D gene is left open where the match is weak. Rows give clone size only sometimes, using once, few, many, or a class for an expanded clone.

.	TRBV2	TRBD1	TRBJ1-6	TGTGCCAGCATGAACAGGGGGGTGGACAATTCACCCCTCCACTTT	CASMNRGVDNSPLHF
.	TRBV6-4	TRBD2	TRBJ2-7	TGTGCCAGCAGTGTCGGGACTAGCGGGCCTTCTATGAGGGGTCACGAGCAGTACTTC	CASSVGTSGPSMRGHEQYF
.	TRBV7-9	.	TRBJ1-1	TGTGCCAGCAGCCAGCAGGGGCTCACTGAAGCTTTCTTT	CASSQQGLTEAFF
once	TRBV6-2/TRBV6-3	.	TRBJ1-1	TGTGCCAGCAGTTACACGGACGGGGGCACTGAAGCTTTCTTT	CASSYTDGGTEAFF
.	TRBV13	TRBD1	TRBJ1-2	TGTGCCAGCAGCCCGCCCCCCGGGACAGGGGATGGCTACACCTTC	CASSPPPGTGDGYTF
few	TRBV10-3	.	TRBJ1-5	TGTGCCATCAGTGAGTATGGAGCGTCGGGTCAGCCCCAGCATTTT	CAISEYGASGQPQHF
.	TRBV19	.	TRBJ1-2	TGTGCCAGTAGTATTGGACAGCGCGACTATGGCTACACCTTC	CASSIGQRDYGYTF
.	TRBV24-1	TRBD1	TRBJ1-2	TGTGCCACCAGTGACCATTCGACAGGGGGCAATGGCTACACCTTC	CATSDHSTGGNGYTF
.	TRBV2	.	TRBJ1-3	TGTGCCAGCAGGGAGACAGTTTCTGGAAACACCATATATTTT	CASRETVSGNTIYF
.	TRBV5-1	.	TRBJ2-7	TGCGCCAGCAGCCCTGCCGGGACTTCCTACGAGCAGTACTTC	CASSPAGTSYEQYF
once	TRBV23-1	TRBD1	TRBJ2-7	TGCGCCAGCAGTCAATCCGTTGGTCCATACAGGGGGGACTCCTACGAGCAGTACTTC	CASSQSVGPYRGDSYEQYF
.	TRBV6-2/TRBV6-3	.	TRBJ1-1	TGTGCCAGCAGCAAACCTCAGCTTCGGGGGATTGACGCCACTGAAGCTTTCTTT	CASSKPQLRGIDATEAFF